This TCR beta chain was identified during a study of cytomegalovirus exposure and HLA in healthy donors. About the research overall: When 300 to 500 donors were genotyped, about 81% of them were found to fall in the Caucasian-associated ancestry cluster.

For this clone: What it recognizes is unknown.

Looked up from germline, CDR1 is MNHEY and CDR2 is SVGAGI. There are 15 residues in the CDR3. Unmatched junction bases numbered 2, after V lost 5 bases and J lost 0 bases. Study results and limitations: Indistinguishable V segments, including TRBV6-2 and TRBV6-3, were excluded.

Vbeta (60) and Jbeta (13) primers were used in the PCR. TCRdb's table, derived via immunoSEQ multiplex PCR, lists solely in-frame clones and lacks some. The profile shows roughly 99,000 clones, roughly 83% of them singletons. This chain connects TRBV6-5 to TRBJ1-5; 9 bases are a match to TRBD1. Material: PBMCs. The sequence derives from a male donor in good health and CMV-seropositive. Written as DNA, the CDR3 is TGTGCCAGCAGTCAGACAGGGGGTAGCAATCAGCCCCAGCATTTT. Translated, it gives CASSQTGGSNQPQHF.